Shown below are 5 T cell receptor beta chains from a single sample sequenced in a study of cytomegalovirus exposure and HLA in healthy donors. Vbeta (60) and Jbeta (13) primers were used in the PCR. Some clones are missing from TCRdb's copy, which holds only in-frame ones; the method was immunoSEQ multiplex PCR. The data hold 85,000 to 100,000 clones, with about three quarters observed a single time. The sample was PBMCs. The receptors here all came from a man between 40 and 49 years old in good health and CMV-seropositive.

This clone was seen a handful of times. This rearrangement joins TRBV10-2 to TRBJ1-5, with D possibly being TRBD1 (5 bases). This CDR3 comprises 14 residues. V lost 6 bases, J lost 0 bases, and 9 bases lay in between. Germline V gene sequence: CDR1 WSHSY, CDR2 SAAADI. CDR3 sequence: CASSAQGSNQPQHF. CDR3 nucleotides: TGCGCCAGCAGCGCCCAGGGTAGCAATCAGCCCCAGCATTTT.

This chain connects TRBV5-1 to TRBJ2-7, with 12 bases that match TRBD2. The CDR3 loop spans 15 amino acids. Unmatched junction bases numbered 8, after V lost 3 bases and J lost 7 bases. The germline V gene encodes CDR1 SGHRS and CDR2 YFSETQ. The CDR3: CASSSQTSGGSEQYF. The CDR3 DNA follows: TGCGCCAGCAGCTCCCAGACTAGCGGGGGAAGTGAGCAGTACTTC.

The chain employs TRBV9 and TRBJ2-3; 10 nucleotides agree with TRBD2. The CDR3 runs to 16 residues. V shed 0 bases, J shed 1 base, and the junction held 2 bases outside the gene matches. Germline lookup yields CDR1 SGDLS and CDR2 YYNGEE. The CDR3 protein is CASSVGGTSGTDTQYF. The CDR3 region has the DNA TGTGCCAGCAGCGTAGGGGGGACTAGCGGCACAGATACGCAGTATTTT.

This rearrangement joins TRBV15 to TRBJ2-1; the match to TRBD2 covers 11 bases. Germline CDR1 is LNHNV and CDR2 is YYDKDF (reference sequence). The CDR3 sequence is 17 residues long. With 3 bases clipped from V and 7 bases from J, the junction kept 11 bases outside the gene matches. The CDR3: CATSSAWLAGGDNEQFF. CDR3 coding DNA: TGTGCCACCAGCAGTGCATGGCTAGCGGGGGGCGATAATGAGCAGTTCTTC. The full variable domain, rest sourced from reference TRBV15 and TRBJ2-1, is DAMVIQNPRYQVTQFGKPVTLSCSQTLNHNVMYWYQQKSSQAPKLLFHYYDKDFNNEADTPDNFQSRRPNTSFCFLDIRSPGLGDTAMYLCATSSAWLAGGDNEQFFGPGTRLTVL.

The rearrangement links TRBV28 to TRBJ1-1; unclear D gene. This CDR3 region has 12 residues. Looked up from germline, CDR1 is MDHEN and CDR2 is SYDVKM. Trimming removed 5 bases at V and 4 bases at J, with 8 bases between. CDR3 bases: TGTGCCAGCAGTGGCAGAGGCACTGAAGCTTTCTTT. As protein: CASSGRGTEAFF.